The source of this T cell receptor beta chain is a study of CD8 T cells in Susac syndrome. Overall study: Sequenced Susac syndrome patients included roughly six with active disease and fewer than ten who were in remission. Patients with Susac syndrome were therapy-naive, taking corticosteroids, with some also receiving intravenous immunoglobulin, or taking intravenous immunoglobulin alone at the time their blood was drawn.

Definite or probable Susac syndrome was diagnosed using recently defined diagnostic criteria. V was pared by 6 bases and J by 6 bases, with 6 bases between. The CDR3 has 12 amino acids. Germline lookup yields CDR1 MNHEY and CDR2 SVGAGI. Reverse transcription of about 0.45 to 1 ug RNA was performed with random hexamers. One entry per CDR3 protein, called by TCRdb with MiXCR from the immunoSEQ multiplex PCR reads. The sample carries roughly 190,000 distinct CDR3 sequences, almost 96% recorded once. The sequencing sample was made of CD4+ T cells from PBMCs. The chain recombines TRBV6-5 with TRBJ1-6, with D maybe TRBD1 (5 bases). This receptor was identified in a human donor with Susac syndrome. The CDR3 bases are TGTGCCAGCAGCAGGGCTAATTCACCCCTCCACTTT. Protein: CASSRANSPLHF.